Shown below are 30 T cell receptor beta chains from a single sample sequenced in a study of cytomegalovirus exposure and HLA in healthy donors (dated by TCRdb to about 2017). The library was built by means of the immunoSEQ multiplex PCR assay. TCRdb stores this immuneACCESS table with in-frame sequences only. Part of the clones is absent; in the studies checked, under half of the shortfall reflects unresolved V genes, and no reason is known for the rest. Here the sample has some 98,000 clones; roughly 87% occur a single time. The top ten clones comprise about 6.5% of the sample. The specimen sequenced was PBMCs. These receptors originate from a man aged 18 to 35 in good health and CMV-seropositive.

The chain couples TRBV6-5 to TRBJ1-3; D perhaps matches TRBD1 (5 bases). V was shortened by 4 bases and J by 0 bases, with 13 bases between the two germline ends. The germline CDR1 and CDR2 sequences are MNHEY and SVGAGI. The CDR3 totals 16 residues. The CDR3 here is CASSSSDRGSGNTIYF. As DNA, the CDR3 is TGTGCCAGCAGTTCGTCAGACAGAGGCTCTGGAAACACCATATATTTT.

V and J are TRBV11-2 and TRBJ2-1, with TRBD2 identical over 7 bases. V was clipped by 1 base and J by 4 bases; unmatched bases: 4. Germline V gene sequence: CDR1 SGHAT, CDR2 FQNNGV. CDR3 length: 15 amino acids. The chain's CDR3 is CASSLGRTRYNEQFF. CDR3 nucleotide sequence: TGTGCCAGCAGCTTAGGGAGGACTAGATACAATGAGCAGTTCTTC.

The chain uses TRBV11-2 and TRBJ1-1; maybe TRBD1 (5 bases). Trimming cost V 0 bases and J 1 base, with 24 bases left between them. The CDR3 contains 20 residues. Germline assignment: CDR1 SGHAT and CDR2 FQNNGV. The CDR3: CASSLDGGGYFMFGNTEAFF. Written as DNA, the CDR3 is TGTGCCAGCAGCTTAGACGGTGGGGGGTATTTCATGTTCGGGAACACTGAAGCTTTCTTT.

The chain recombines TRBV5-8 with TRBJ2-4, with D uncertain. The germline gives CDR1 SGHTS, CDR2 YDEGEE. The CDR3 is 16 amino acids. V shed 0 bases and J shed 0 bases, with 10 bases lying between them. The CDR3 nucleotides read TGTGCCAGCAGCTTGGCCGGGTACCTAGCCAAAAACATTCAGTACTTC. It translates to CASSLAGYLAKNIQYF. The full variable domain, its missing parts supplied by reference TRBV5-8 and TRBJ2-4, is EAGVTQSPTHLIKTRGQQATLRCSPISGHTSVYWYQQALGLGLQFLLWYDEGEERNRGNFPPRFSGRQFPNYSSELNVNALELEDSALYLCASSLAGYLAKNIQYFGAGTRLSVL.

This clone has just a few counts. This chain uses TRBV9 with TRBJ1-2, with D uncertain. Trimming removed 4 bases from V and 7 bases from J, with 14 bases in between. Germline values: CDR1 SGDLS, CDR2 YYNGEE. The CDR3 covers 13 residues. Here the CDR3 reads CASSPRPAGGYTF. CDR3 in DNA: TGTGCCAGCAGCCCCCGCCCAGCGGGTGGCTACACCTTC.

This CDR3 reads CASSLFSGQGGYEQYF. CDR3 nucleotide sequence: TGCGCCAGCAGCTTATTTTCTGGACAGGGAGGTTACGAGCAGTACTTC. The chain uses TRBV5-1 and TRBJ2-7; 8 positions match TRBD1. CDR1 is SGHRS and CDR2 is YFSETQ in the germline V gene. The CDR3 is made up of 16 amino acids. Germline trimming cut 2 bases from V and 4 bases from J; bases unmatched to any gene: 11.

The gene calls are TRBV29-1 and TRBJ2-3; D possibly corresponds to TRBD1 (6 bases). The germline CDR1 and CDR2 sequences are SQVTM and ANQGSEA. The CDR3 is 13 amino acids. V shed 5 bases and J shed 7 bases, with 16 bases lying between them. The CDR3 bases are TGCAGCGTTAGGACCCAGGGACAAAATACGCAGTATTTT. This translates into CSVRTQGQNTQYF.

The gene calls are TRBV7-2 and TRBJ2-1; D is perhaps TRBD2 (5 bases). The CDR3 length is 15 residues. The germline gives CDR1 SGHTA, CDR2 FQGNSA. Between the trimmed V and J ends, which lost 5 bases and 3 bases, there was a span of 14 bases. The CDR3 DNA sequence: TGTGCCAGCAGCCCGGGCCAAGGGAGCTACAATGAGCAGTTCTTC. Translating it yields CASSPGQGSYNEQFF.

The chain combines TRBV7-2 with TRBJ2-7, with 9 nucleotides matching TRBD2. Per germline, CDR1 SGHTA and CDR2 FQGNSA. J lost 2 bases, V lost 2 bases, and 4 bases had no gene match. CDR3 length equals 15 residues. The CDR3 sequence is CASSLRGGGTYEQYF. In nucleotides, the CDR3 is TGTGCCAGCAGCTTACGCGGGGGGGGAACCTACGAGCAGTACTTC.

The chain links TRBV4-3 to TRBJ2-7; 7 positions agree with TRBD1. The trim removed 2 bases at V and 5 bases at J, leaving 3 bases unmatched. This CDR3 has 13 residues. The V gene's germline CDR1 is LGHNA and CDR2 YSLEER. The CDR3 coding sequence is TGCGCCAGCAGCCAAATTACAGGGGACGAGCAGTACTTC. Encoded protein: CASSQITGDEQYF.

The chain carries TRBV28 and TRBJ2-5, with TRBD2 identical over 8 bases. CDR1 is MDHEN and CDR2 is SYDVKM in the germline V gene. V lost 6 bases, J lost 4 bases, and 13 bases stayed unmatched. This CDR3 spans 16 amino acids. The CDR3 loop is CASSKVLGLAGETQYF. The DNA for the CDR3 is TGTGCCAGCAGCAAAGTCTTAGGACTAGCCGGAGAGACCCAGTACTTC.

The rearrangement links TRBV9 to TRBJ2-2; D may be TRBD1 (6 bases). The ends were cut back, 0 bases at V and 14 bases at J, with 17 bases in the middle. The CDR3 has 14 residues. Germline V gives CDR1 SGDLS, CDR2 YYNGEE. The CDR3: CASSVDPDPGHLFF. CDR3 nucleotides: TGTGCCAGCAGCGTAGATCCCGACCCGGGACACCTGTTTTTT.

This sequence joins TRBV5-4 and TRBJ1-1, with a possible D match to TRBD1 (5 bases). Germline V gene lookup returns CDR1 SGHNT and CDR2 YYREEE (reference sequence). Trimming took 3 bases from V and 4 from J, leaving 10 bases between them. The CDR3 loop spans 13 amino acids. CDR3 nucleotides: TGTGCCAGCAGCTCCGGAGGGGCCACTGAAGCTTTCTTT. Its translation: CASSSGGATEAFF.

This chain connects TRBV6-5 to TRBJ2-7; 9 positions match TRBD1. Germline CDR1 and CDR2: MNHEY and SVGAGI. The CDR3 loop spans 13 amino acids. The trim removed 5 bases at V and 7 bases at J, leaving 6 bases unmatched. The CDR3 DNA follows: TGTGCCAGCAGTAGGGACAGGGCCCAAGAGCAGTACTTC. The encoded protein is CASSRDRAQEQYF.

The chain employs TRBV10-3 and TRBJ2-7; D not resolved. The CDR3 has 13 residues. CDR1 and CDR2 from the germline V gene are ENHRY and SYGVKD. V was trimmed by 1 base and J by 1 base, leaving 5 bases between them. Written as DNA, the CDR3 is TGTGCCATCAGTGAGTTCGGTTCCTACGAGCAGTACTTC. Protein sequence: CAISEFGSYEQYF.

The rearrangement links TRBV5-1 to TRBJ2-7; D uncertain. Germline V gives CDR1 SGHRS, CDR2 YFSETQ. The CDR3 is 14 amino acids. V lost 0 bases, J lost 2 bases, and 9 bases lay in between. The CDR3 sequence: CASSLGDTPYEQYF. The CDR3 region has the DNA TGCGCCAGCAGCTTGGGTGACACCCCCTACGAGCAGTACTTC.

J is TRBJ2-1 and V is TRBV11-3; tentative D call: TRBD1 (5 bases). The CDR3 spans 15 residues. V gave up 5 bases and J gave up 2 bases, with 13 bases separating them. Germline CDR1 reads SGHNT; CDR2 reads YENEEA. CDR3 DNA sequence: TGTGCCAGCAGCACCGAAGGGGAACCCTACAATGAGCAGTTCTTC. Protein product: CASSTEGEPYNEQFF.

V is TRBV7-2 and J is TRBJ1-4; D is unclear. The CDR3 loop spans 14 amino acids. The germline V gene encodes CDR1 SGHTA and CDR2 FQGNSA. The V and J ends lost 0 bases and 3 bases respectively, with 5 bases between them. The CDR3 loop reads CASSLASANEKLFF. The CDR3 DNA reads TGTGCCAGCAGCTTAGCTTCAGCTAATGAAAAACTGTTTTTT.

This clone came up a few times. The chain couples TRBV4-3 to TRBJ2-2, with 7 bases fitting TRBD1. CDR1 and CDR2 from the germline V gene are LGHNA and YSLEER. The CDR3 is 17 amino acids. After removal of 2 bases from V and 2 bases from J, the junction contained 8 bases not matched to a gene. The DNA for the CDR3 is TGCGCCAGCAGCCAATTCCCGGGACAGTTAAACACCGGGGAGCTGTTTTTT. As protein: CASSQFPGQLNTGELFF.

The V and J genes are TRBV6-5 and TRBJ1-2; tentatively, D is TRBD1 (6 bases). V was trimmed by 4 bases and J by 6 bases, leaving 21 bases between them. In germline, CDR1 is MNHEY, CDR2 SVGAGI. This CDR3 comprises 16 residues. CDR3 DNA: TGTGCCAGCAGTTCGGGCAGGGGATACGACTACGATGGCTACACCTTC. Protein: CASSSGRGYDYDGYTF.

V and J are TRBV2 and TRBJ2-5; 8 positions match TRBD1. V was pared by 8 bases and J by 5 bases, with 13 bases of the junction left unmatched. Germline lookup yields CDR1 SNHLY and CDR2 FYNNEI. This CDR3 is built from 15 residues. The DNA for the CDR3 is TGTGCCAGCCGGGAACTCGGACAGGGCTGGGAGACCCAGTACTTC. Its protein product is CASRELGQGWETQYF.

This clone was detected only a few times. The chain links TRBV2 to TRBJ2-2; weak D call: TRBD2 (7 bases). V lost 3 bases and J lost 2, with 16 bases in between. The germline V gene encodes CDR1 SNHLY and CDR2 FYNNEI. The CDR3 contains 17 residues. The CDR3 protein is CASSDQGWEGNTGELFF. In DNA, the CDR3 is TGTGCCAGCAGTGATCAGGGGTGGGAGGGCAACACCGGGGAGCTGTTTTTT.

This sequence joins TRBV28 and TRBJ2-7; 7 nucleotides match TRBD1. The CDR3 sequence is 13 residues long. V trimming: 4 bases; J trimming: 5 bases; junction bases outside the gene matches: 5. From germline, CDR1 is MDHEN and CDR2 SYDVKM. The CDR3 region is CASSWTGMDEQYF. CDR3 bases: TGTGCCAGCAGTTGGACAGGCATGGACGAGCAGTACTTC.

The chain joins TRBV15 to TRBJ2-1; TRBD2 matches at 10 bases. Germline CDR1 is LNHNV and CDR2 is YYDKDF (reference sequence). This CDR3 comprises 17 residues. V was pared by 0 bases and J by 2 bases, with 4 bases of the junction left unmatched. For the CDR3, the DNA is TGTGCCACCAGCAGAGAACGAACTAGCGGGACCTACAATGAGCAGTTCTTC. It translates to CATSRERTSGTYNEQFF.

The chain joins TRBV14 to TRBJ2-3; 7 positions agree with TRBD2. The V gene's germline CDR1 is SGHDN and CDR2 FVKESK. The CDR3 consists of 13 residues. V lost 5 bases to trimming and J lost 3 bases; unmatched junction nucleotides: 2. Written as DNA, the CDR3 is TGTGCCAGCAGCTCGCGGGGGACAGATACGCAGTATTTT. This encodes CASSSRGTDTQYF.

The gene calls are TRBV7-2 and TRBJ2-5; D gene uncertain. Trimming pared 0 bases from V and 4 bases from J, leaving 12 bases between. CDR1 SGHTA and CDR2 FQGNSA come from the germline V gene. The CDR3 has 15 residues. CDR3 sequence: CASSLAYSSTETQYF. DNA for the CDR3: TGTGCCAGCAGCTTAGCGTATTCCAGTACAGAGACCCAGTACTTC.

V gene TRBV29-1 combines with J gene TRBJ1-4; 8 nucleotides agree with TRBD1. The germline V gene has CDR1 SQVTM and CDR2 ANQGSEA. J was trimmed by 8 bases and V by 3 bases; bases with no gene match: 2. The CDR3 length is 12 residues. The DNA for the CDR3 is TGCAGCGTTGAGACAGGGGTCGAAAAACTGTTTTTT. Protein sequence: CSVETGVEKLFF.

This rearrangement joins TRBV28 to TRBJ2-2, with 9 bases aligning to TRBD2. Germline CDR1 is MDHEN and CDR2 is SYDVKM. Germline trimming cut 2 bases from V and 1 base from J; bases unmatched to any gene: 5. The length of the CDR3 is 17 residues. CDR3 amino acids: CASSLEATSGNTGELFF. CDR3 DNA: TGTGCCAGCAGTTTAGAGGCGACTAGCGGGAACACCGGGGAGCTGTTTTTT.

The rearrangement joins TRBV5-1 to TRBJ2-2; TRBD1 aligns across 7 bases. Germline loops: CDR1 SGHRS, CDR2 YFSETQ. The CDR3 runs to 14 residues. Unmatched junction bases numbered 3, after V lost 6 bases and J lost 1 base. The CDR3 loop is CASTRQGNTGELFF. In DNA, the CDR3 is TGCGCCAGCACGAGACAGGGGAACACCGGGGAGCTGTTTTTT.

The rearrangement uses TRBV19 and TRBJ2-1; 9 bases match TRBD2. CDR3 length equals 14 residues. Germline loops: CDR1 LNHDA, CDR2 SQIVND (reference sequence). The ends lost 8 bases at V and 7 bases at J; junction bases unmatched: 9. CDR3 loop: CASGAGGRVNEQFF. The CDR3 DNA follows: TGTGCCAGTGGAGCGGGGGGTCGGGTGAATGAGCAGTTCTTC.